This TCR beta chain is from a study of T-cell reconstitution after alpha-beta-depleted transplantation in children (dated by TCRdb to about 2016). Study-level background: Using TCR repertoire profiling, the study quantitatively followed how T-cell immune reconstitution unfolded in children after TCRalphabeta/CD19-depleted allogeneic hematopoietic cell transplantation. What the work shows at the level of the full study, not this receptor alone: About two months after transplant, the apparently early recovery of alphabetaT-cell counts reportedly depended on just several hundred clones that had expanded rapidly and came from non-depleted graft cells. The frequencies of hyperexpanded clones fell over the following months, and after one year, T-cell counts and TCRbeta diversity were mostly attributed to newly produced T cells. In some patients, the high TCRbeta diversity seen at day 60 was put down to recipient T cells and intrathymic progenitors that had survived conditioning.

V lost 2 bases and J lost 2 bases; the stretch between them is 16 bases long. Reading the germline V gene (reference sequence) gives CDR1 PRHDT and CDR2 FYEKMQ. Spanning cysteine to phenylalanine, the CDR3 consists of 17 amino acids. Only the CDR3 DNA is retained, 51 bases long and in frame from the first base. In this sample, this clonotype turned up many times. Its antigen target is currently unknown. No much larger clone is present one base from it, and per-base qualities are unavailable. The meaning of the sample's treatment or condition label: allogeneic hematopoietic cell transplantation with graft depleted of TCRalphabeta T cells and CD19 B cells. The transplant recipients were children given TCRalphabeta/CD19-depleted allogeneic hematopoietic cell grafts. Receptor libraries were prepared by PCR. These reads were obtained on an Illumina HiSeq 2500. To normalize quantification of the TCRbeta repertoire, the TCR libraries were built with molecular barcoding that relied on unique molecular identifiers. Using fastp trimming at Q25 and MiXCR clonotype assembly, TCRdb reanalyzed the public sequencing data and kept in-frame beta chains. One record per CDR3 amino acid sequence lists the most common genes and DNA. A total of about 420,000 distinct CDR3 sequences appear in this sample, 16% of them only once. Under 30% of the sample is taken by the ten largest.

The rearranged segments are TRBV13 and TRBJ2-1; the D gene is perhaps TRBD1 or TRBD2, each of them matching over 5 bases. The TCR sequence derives from a boy under three years old who had a stem cell transplant for Wiskott-Aldrich syndrome, so the T cells may come from the graft donor. Source: PBMCs, mostly from graft donor cells, taken 360 days after TCRalphabeta/CD19-depleted stem cell transplant. The encoded CDR3 is CASSLPSGTGTYNEQFF. The nucleotides are TGTGCCAGCAGCTTACCCTCGGGGACGGGAACCTACAATGAGCAGTTCTTC.